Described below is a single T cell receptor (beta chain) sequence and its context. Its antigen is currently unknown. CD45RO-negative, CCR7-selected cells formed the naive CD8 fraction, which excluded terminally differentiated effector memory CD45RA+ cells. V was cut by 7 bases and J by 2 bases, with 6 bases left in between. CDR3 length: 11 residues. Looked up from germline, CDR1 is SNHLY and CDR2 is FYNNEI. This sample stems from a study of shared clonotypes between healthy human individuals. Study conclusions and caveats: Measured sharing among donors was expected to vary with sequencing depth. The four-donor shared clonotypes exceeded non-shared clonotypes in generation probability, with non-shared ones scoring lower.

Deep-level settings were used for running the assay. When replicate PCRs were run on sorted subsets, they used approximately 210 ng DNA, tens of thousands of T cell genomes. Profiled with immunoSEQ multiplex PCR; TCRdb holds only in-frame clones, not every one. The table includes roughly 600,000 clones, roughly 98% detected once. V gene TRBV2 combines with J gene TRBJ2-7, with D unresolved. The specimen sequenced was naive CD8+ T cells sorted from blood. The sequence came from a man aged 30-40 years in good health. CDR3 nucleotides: TGTGCCAGCACAGAGACCTACGAGCAGTACTTC. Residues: CASTETYEQYF.